This TCR beta chain was profiled in a study of cytomegalovirus exposure and HLA in healthy donors. Profiled with immunoSEQ multiplex PCR; TCRdb holds only in-frame clones, not every one. The sample has about 160,000 clones; 85% to 90% are singletons. General study results and limits: The study flagged some 170 TCR beta chains as cytomegalovirus-associated. Specificity for CMV antigens was confirmed in vitro for a few of the CMV-associated chains. While the bulk of TCR sequences proved rare, some public TCRs turned up in many donors.

This clone was seen a single time. Its antigen is currently unknown. This TCR was recovered from a woman younger than 45 in good health and CMV-seronegative. The source material was PBMCs.

CDR3 DNA sequence: TGCGCCAGCAGCCAAGGGTCCGGGACTAGCTCCTACGAGCAGTACTTC. Translation gives CASSQGSGTSSYEQYF. The J gene is TRBJ2-7, the V gene TRBV4-3; TRBD2 aligns across 8 bases. CDR3 length: 16 residues. The J segment lost 0 bases and the V segment lost 1 base, leaving 5 bases of the junction unmatched. Germline V CDR1 and CDR2: LGHNA, YSLEER.